This entry is about one T cell receptor beta chain. Its target is unknown. TCRdb ran MiXCR on the RT-PCR reads and lists one entry per CDR3 protein. The sample has 170,000 or so distinct CDR3 sequences, around 11% seen once. This entry comes from a study of response to subunit inactivated influenza vaccine. Trimming cost V 6 bases and J 2 bases, with 16 bases left between them. Germline assignment: CDR1 MNHEY and CDR2 SMNVEV (reference sequence). The CDR3 has 15 amino acids. Study conclusions and caveats: Every seasonal influenza vaccination brings in few new T cells, the authors suggested.

The specimen comprised CD8+ T cells sorted from PBMCs, sampled roughly 24 months after vaccination. V usage is TRBV27 and J usage is TRBJ2-5; unclear D gene. The clonotype was recovered from a man aged 45 to 70 who received an inactivated influenza vaccine. The CDR3 DNA reads as TGTGCCAGCAGCCCCATATTGATTCATCAAGAGACCCAGTACTTC. Translation gives CASSPILIHQETQYF.